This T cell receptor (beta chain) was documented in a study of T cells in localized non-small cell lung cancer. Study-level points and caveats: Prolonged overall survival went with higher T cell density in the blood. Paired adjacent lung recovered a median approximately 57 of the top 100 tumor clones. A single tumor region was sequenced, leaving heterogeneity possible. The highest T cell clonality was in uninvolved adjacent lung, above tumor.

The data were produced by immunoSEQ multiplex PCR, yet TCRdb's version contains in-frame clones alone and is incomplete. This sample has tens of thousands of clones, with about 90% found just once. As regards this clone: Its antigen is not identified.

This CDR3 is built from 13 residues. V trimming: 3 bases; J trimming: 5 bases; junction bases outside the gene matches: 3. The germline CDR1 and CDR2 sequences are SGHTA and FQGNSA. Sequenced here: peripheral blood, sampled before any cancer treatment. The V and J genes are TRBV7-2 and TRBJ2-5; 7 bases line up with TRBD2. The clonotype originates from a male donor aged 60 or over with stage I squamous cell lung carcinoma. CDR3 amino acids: CASSFGGRETQYF. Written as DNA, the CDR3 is TGTGCCAGCAGCTTCGGGGGGAGGGAGACCCAGTACTTC.